These 8 T cell receptor beta chains were sequenced from one sample in a study of cytomegalovirus exposure and HLA in healthy donors. Amplification used 60 Vbeta primers and 13 Jbeta primers. The table came from immunoSEQ multiplex PCR; TCRdb's copy has only in-frame clones and leaves some out. The data show over 150,000 clones, 84% seen once. Sequenced sample: PBMCs. Source of these receptors: a girl aged 2 to 10 in good health and CMV-seropositive.

The V gene is TRBV19, the J gene TRBJ1-4; D perhaps matches TRBD1 (5 bases). There are 17 residues in the CDR3. Trimming stripped 7 bases from V and 0 bases from J, with 18 bases between. Germline CDR1 is LNHDA and CDR2 is SQIVND (reference sequence). The CDR3 here is CASKQVFGPATNEKLFF. The CDR3 nucleotides are TGTGCCAGTAAACAGGTATTCGGGCCTGCAACTAATGAAAAACTGTTTTTT.

This chain links TRBV5-1 with TRBJ1-5; 9 bases line up with TRBD1. The CDR3 spans 13 residues. V lost 4 bases and J lost 9; bases outside the gene matches: 5. The V gene's germline CDR1 is SGHRS and CDR2 YFSETQ. Here the CDR3 reads CASSQGQGGPQHF. The DNA for the CDR3 is TGCGCCAGCAGCCAGGGACAGGGAGGGCCCCAGCATTTT. Full variable domain (remainder filled in from reference TRBV5-1 and TRBJ1-5): KAGVTQTPRYLIKTRGQQVTLSCSPISGHRSVSWYQQTPGQGLQFLFEYFSETQRNKGNFPGRFSGRQFSNSRSEMNVSTLELGDSALYLCASSQGQGGPQHFGDGTRLSIL.

The chain joins TRBV4-1 to TRBJ1-1; no firm D call. CDR3 length equals 15 residues. Per the germline V gene, CDR1 is MGHRA and CDR2 is YSYEKL. Trimming removed 4 bases from V and 4 bases from J, with 16 bases in between. CDR3 nucleotides: TGCGCCAGCAGCCCCCACGGAGGTCTGTTCACTGAAGCTTTCTTT. Its translation is CASSPHGGLFTEAFF.

J is TRBJ1-2 and V is TRBV5-1; D ambiguous. The CDR3 spans 14 residues. Germline assignment: CDR1 SGHRS and CDR2 YFSETQ. Trimming cost V 6 bases and J 3 bases, with 15 bases left between them. DNA for the CDR3: TGCGCCAGCAACCCCGACACACAGTACTATGGCTACACCTTC. Protein: CASNPDTQYYGYTF.

V gene TRBV10-3 combines with J gene TRBJ2-7; 7 bases agree with TRBD1. J lost 2 bases, V lost 6 bases, and 1 base had no gene match. CDR1 ENHRY and CDR2 SYGVKD come from the germline V gene. There are 12 residues in the CDR3. Written as DNA, the CDR3 is TGTGCCATCAGCGACAGGGCCTACGAGCAGTACTTC. Amino acid sequence: CAISDRAYEQYF.

The CDR3 nucleotides are TGCGCCAGCAGCCCGGGACAGCATTTAGCCAAAAACATTCAGTACTTC. It is translated as CASSPGQHLAKNIQYF. V is TRBV5-1 and J is TRBJ2-4; TRBD1 aligns across 7 bases. J was trimmed by 0 bases and V by 4 bases; bases with no gene match: 7. Germline loops: CDR1 SGHRS, CDR2 YFSETQ. The CDR3 extends over 16 amino acids.

This clone showed up just a few times. V gene TRBV5-4 combines with J gene TRBJ2-1; 7 bases line up with TRBD2. CDR1 SGHNT and CDR2 YYREEE come from the germline V gene (reference sequence). With V trimmed by 0 bases and J by 0 bases, 3 bases remained unmatched. CDR3 size: 16 residues. The DNA of the CDR3 is TGTGCCAGCAGCTTGGGCCTAGCGGACTCCTACAATGAGCAGTTCTTC. Its translation is CASSLGLADSYNEQFF.

The gene calls are TRBV14 and TRBJ2-7; D call uncertain. The CDR3 spans 14 residues. Germline CDR1 and CDR2: SGHDN and FVKESK. Trimming removed 1 base from V and 5 bases from J, with 12 bases in between. The CDR3 coding sequence is TGTGCCAGCAGCCAAGGTCGCTTCCGGGACGAGCAGTACTTC. The encoded protein is CASSQGRFRDEQYF.